A selection of T cell receptor beta chains follows, all from one sample in a study of T cell responses to AZD1222 COVID-19 vaccine. The method was immunoSEQ multiplex PCR; TCRdb's version includes in-frame clones alone and lacks a portion of them. The repertoire holds 100,000 to 140,000 clones, with roughly 87% as singletons. The sequencing here drew on peripheral blood, taken on day 0 of AZD1222 vaccination. The receptors stem from an adult in good health. Each CDR3 is given with its conserved first and last residue. The D gene is left open where the match is weak. Clone size is given for some rows only: seen once, a few or many times, or a class if the clone is expanded.

TRBJ1-2	NA	NA	TRBV5-1	TGCGCCAGCAGCTTGGGGTCCCGGGATGGCTACACCTTC	CASSLGSRDGYTF
TRBJ1-2	NA	NA	TRBV19	TGTGCCAGTAGACCTATACAGCGTCCAAACTATGGCTACACCTTC	CASRPIQRPNYGYTF
TRBJ1-2	TRBD1	NA	TRBV18	TGTGCCAGCTCACCGGACAGGGTCCCCTATGGCTACACCTTC	CASSPDRVPYGYTF
TRBJ2-1	NA	NA	TRBV7-3	TGTGCCAGCAGCCCCTTAGGGGGGAGAGGGTCTCTCAATGAGCAGTTCTTC	CASSPLGGRGSLNEQFF
TRBJ1-2	TRBD1	NA	TRBV5-1	TGCGCCAGCAGCTTGTCGCAGGGGGTTAACTATGGCTACACCTTC	CASSLSQGVNYGYTF
TRBJ2-6	NA	NA	TRBV10-3	TGTGCCGCAGGATTGGGGGAGATCGGCTCTGGGGCCAACGTCCTGACTTTC	CAAGLGEIGSGANVLTF
TRBJ2-7	NA	NA	TRBV24-1	TGTGCCACCAGTGATCACGCAGGTAACGAGCAGTACTTC	CATSDHAGNEQYF
TRBJ2-5	TRBD2	NA	TRBV6-1	TGTGCCAGCAGTGCCCTTAGCGGGGGACTACAAGAGACCCAGTACTTC	CASSALSGGLQETQYF
TRBJ1-4	NA	NA	TRBV4-2	TGTGCCAGCACCCCAAGACCTCCAGGGGACACTAATGAAAAACTGTTTTTT	CASTPRPPGDTNEKLFF
TRBJ2-3	NA	NA	TRBV3-1/TRBV3-2	TGTGCCAGCAGCCTCAGTAGGACTCACACAGATACGCAGTATTTT	CASSLSRTHTDTQYF
TRBJ2-1	TRBD2	few	TRBV19	TGTGCCAGTAGTATGGGGCTAGCGGGGAGAAATGAGCAGTTCTTC	CASSMGLAGRNEQFF
TRBJ1-5	TRBD1	NA	TRBV2	TGTGCCAGCAGTGTCGGACAGGCCAGCAATCAGCCCCAGCATTTT	CASSVGQASNQPQHF
TRBJ1-1	NA	NA	TRBV5-1	TGCGCCAGCAGCTTGGATGGGGGACGCACTGAAGCTTTCTTT	CASSLDGGRTEAFF
TRBJ1-2	NA	NA	TRBV19	TGTGCCAGTAACATGGGGGGGATTCCGTTGAATGGCTACACCTTC	CASNMGGIPLNGYTF
TRBJ1-4	NA	NA	TRBV4-2	TGTGCCAGCAGCCAGGATGGCTCCGCAACTAATGAAAAACTGTTTTTT	CASSQDGSATNEKLFF
TRBJ1-4	TRBD1	NA	TRBV7-8	TGTGCCAGCAGCCCTACCACAGGGGGCGGAAATGAAAAACTGTTTTTT	CASSPTTGGGNEKLFF
TRBJ2-7	NA	NA	TRBV29-1	TGCAGCGTTGAAACGGAAAGCTCCTACGAGCAGTACTTC	CSVETESSYEQYF
TRBJ2-1	NA	NA	TRBV4-2	TGTGCCAGCAGCCAGCGGTTTCTAGAGGGGCAGTTCTTC	CASSQRFLEGQFF
TRBJ1-2	NA	NA	TRBV7-9	TGTGCCAGCAGCCTATCCCTTCCAAGGAACTATGGCTACACCTTC	CASSLSLPRNYGYTF
TRBJ2-5	TRBD2	NA	TRBV11-3	TGTGCCAGCTCCCAGGGCGGGAGCGGGGAGACCCAGTACTTC	CASSQGGSGETQYF
TRBJ2-1	NA	NA	TRBV28	TGTGCCAGCAGTTTATTGCTAGTTAACAATGAGCAGTTCTTC	CASSLLLVNNEQFF
TRBJ1-4	NA	NA	TRBV3-1/TRBV3-2	TGTGCCAGCAGCCAAGGCCGTAATGCGGGTGAAAAACTGTTTTTT	CASSQGRNAGEKLFF
TRBJ2-1	NA	NA	TRBV13	TGTGCCAGCAGCTCGGTTGGCCTTTACAATGAGCAGTTCTTC	CASSSVGLYNEQFF
TRBJ1-3	TRBD1	NA	TRBV7-9	TGTGCCAGCAGCTCCGGGACAGCCTCTGGAAACACCATATATTTT	CASSSGTASGNTIYF
TRBJ1-2	NA	few	TRBV20-1	TGCAGTGCCGGAGGGGACTATGGCTACACCTTC	CSAGGDYGYTF
TRBJ2-7	NA	NA	TRBV19	TGTGCCAGTAGTATCCAGGCGGGATTGTACGAGCAGTACTTC	CASSIQAGLYEQYF
TRBJ2-7	TRBD1	NA	TRBV7-2	TGTGCCAGCAGCCCCGGGACAGCACAAACCTACGAGCAGTACTTC	CASSPGTAQTYEQYF
TRBJ2-1	NA	NA	TRBV14	TGTGCCAGCAGCCAAGCAGGGAACAATGAGCAGTTCTTC	CASSQAGNNEQFF
TRBJ2-3	NA	NA	TRBV28	TGTGCCAGCAGTTCCTCCGGCGGGGATACGCAGTATTTT	CASSSSGGDTQYF
TRBJ1-2	NA	NA	TRBV6-2/TRBV6-3	TGTGCCAGCAGTTACATGGGGGGCGCCCTTCTAAACTATGGCTACACCTTC	CASSYMGGALLNYGYTF
TRBJ1-4	NA	few	TRBV11-2	TGTGCCAGCAGCTTAGATCGAAGACTACCTCTTGAAAAACTGTTTTTT	CASSLDRRLPLEKLFF
TRBJ1-2	NA	NA	TRBV6-1	TGTGCCAGCAGTGAAGCATGGACCCTGAGTAACTATGGCTACACCTTC	CASSEAWTLSNYGYTF
TRBJ2-7	NA	NA	TRBV6-4	TGTGCCAGCAGTGACCAGGAAGGGGGGACCTACGAGCAGTACTTC	CASSDQEGGTYEQYF
TRBJ1-6	NA	NA	TRBV28	TGTGCCAGCAGCTCCGAGGGGAATAATTCACCCCTCCACTTT	CASSSEGNNSPLHF
TRBJ1-2	NA	NA	TRBV27	TGTGCCAGCAGTTTAGGGGTACTTCCCTATGGCTACACCTTC	CASSLGVLPYGYTF